What follows are 27 T cell receptor beta chains derived from one specimen sequenced in a study of CXCR3-negative and CXCR3-positive naive CD8 T cells. The study made its TRB cDNA libraries by 5' RACE, adding UMI labels. Each CDR3 protein gets one entry in TCRdb, which reprocessed the 5' RACE reads and gives no DNA. This table holds fewer than 55,000 distinct CDR3 sequences. Sequencing used naive CXCR3- CD8+ T cells from blood. Subset reported: CD45RO-CCR7+CD27+CD95- naive CD8+ T cells lacking CXCR3 (TNR3-). The receptors stem from a human donor in good health. Some clones in this sample may be carry-over from other donors' samples.

This chain links TRBV5-1 with TRBJ2-1. CDR1 SGHRS and CDR2 YFSETQ come from the germline V gene. There are 12 residues in the CDR3. CDR3: CASSRTDNEQFF. Combining the CDR3 with reference TRBV5-1 and TRBJ2-1 gives the whole variable domain KAGVTQTPRYLIKTRGQQVTLSCSPISGHRSVSWYQQTPGQGLQFLFEYFSETQRNKGNFPGRFSGRQFSNSRSEMNVSTLELGDSALYLCASSRTDNEQFFGPGTRLTVL.

V is TRBV28 and J is TRBJ2-7; TCRdb calls TRBD2, which cannot be checked without DNA. This CDR3 spans 18 amino acids. The V gene's germline CDR1 is MDHEN and CDR2 SYDVKM. CDR3 in amino acids: CASRSLGTSGSRSYEQYF.

This chain links TRBV29-1 with TRBJ1-1; as DNA is missing, the TRBD1 call by TCRdb cannot be tested. In germline, CDR1 is SQVTM, CDR2 ANQGSEA. CDR3 length equals 12 residues. CDR3 sequence reads: CSSGGGNTEAFF.

This sequence joins TRBV14 and TRBJ2-3; TCRdb picks TRBD1, but there is no DNA to check that call. The CDR3 covers 17 residues. CDR1 SGHDN and CDR2 FVKESK come from the germline V gene. CDR3 amino acids: CASSQALTRVGTDTQYF.

V usage is TRBV7-9 and J usage is TRBJ2-7; there is no DNA to check the TCRdb D call of TRBD1. CDR1 and CDR2 from the germline V gene are SEHNR and FQNEAQ (reference sequence). The CDR3 is 16 residues long. The CDR3 loop is CASSPRGGQEFYEQYF. The whole variable domain, filled in from reference TRBV7-9 and TRBJ2-7, reads DTGVSQNPRHKITKRGQNVTFRCDPISEHNRLYWYRQTLGQGPEFLTYFQNEAQLEKSRLLSDRFSAERPKGSFSTLEIQRTEQGDSAMYLCASSPRGGQEFYEQYFGPGTRLTVT.

The chain joins TRBV2 to TRBJ2-1; TCRdb's assignment of TRBD1 cannot be checked, as there is no DNA. Germline values: CDR1 SNHLY, CDR2 FYNNEI. This CDR3 is built from 16 residues. CDR3 amino acids: CASRGGQGYSYNEQFF.

The chain is built from TRBV5-6 and TRBJ2-2; TCRdb picks TRBD2, but there is no DNA to check that call. Germline assignment: CDR1 SGHDT and CDR2 YYEEEE. The CDR3 contains 17 residues. CDR3 region: CASSQPDGVPSTGELFF.

The CDR3 loop is CASSPSWTASYEQYF. The V gene is TRBV9, the J gene TRBJ2-7; TCRdb selects TRBD2, and the lack of DNA leaves this call unchecked. The germline V gene encodes CDR1 SGDLS and CDR2 YYNGEE. The CDR3 runs 15 residues. Combining the CDR3 with reference TRBV9 and TRBJ2-7 gives the whole variable domain DSGVTQTPKHLITATGQRVTLRCSPRSGDLSVYWYQQSLDQGLQFLIQYYNGEERAKGNILERFSAQQFPDLHSELNLSSLELGDSALYFCASSPSWTASYEQYFGPGTRLTVT.

The CDR3 spells CASSALKASEQYF. This chain links TRBV28 with TRBJ2-7; TCRdb's assignment of TRBD2 cannot be checked, as there is no DNA. From germline, CDR1 is MDHEN and CDR2 SYDVKM. The CDR3 loop spans 13 amino acids.

CDR3 residues: CSVDTRQGANYNEQFF. The rearrangement links TRBV29-1 to TRBJ2-1; TCRdb outputs TRBD1, but without DNA this stays unchecked. The germline CDR1 and CDR2 sequences are SQVTM and ANQGSEA. This CDR3 is 16 amino acids long.

The chain uses TRBV4-1 and TRBJ2-7. Germline-derived CDR1 and CDR2 are MGHRA and YSYEKL. CDR3 length equals 15 residues. The CDR3 sequence is CASSQGYGTLYEQYF.

The J gene is TRBJ2-1, the V gene TRBV6-5; no DNA is available, so the TRBD2 call from TCRdb remains unchecked. CDR3 length: 14 amino acids. Germline CDR1 MNHEY, CDR2 SVGAGI. CDR3 protein: CASNPGLTNNEQFF.

The chain links TRBV11-3 to TRBJ2-2; TCRdb names TRBD1, which stays unverified in the absence of DNA. Looked up from germline, CDR1 is SGHNT and CDR2 is YENEEA. CDR3 length: 15 amino acids. The CDR3 loop is CASSSHPPDTGELFF.

V and J are TRBV9 and TRBJ1-1; TCRdb's D call of TRBD1 is untestable without DNA. The length of the CDR3 is 14 residues. Germline loops: CDR1 SGDLS, CDR2 YYNGEE. CDR3 protein: CASSSAGGGTEAFF.

The rearrangement joins TRBV20-1 to TRBJ1-1. The germline V gene encodes CDR1 DFQATT and CDR2 SNEGSKA (reference sequence). The CDR3 spans 13 residues. This CDR3 reads CSARDGLNTEAFF.

The V gene is TRBV4-2, the J gene TRBJ1-2. Germline values: CDR1 LGHNA, CDR2 YNFKEQ. The CDR3 is 15 residues long. CDR3 loop: CASSQVGQGSYGYTF.

This chain links TRBV29-1 with TRBJ2-1; TCRdb designates TRBD2, a call that cannot be tested without DNA. Germline values: CDR1 SQVTM, CDR2 ANQGSEA. The CDR3 consists of 15 residues. CDR3 loop: CSVVGGEASYNEQFF.

V usage is TRBV23-1 and J usage is TRBJ2-7; TCRdb lists TRBD1, though no DNA is available to test this call. TRBV23-1 counts as an open reading frame of uncertain function. This CDR3 comprises 14 residues. The CDR3: CASRERWGPYEQYF.

CDR3 amino acids: CASSLEVSLLGPYEQYF. The chain combines TRBV5-1 with TRBJ2-7. This CDR3 spans 17 amino acids. CDR1 is SGHRS and CDR2 is YFSETQ in the germline V gene.

The chain uses TRBV6-5 and TRBJ1-1. The CDR3 consists of 14 residues. Germline CDR1 reads MNHEY; CDR2 reads SVGAGI. CDR3 in amino acids: CASRSYEGNTEAFF.

The gene calls are TRBV29-1 and TRBJ1-4; TCRdb gives TRBD1 as the D gene, but with no DNA this cannot be confirmed. This CDR3 contains 14 residues. CDR1 and CDR2 from the germline V gene are SQVTM and ANQGSEA. CDR3 sequence: CSVYSDSDNEKLFF.

The chain's CDR3 is CSVEGGQLAGNEQFF. This rearrangement joins TRBV29-1 to TRBJ2-1; TCRdb's D call, TRBD2, is unchecked because there is no DNA. The germline CDR1 and CDR2 sequences are SQVTM and ANQGSEA. This CDR3 spans 15 amino acids.

This rearrangement joins TRBV29-1 to TRBJ2-7; TCRdb calls TRBD1, which cannot be checked without DNA. Germline loops: CDR1 SQVTM, CDR2 ANQGSEA. The CDR3 is 13 amino acids. The CDR3 here is CSVGEGTGYEQYF.

The V call is TRBV4-3, the J call TRBJ2-1; TCRdb selects TRBD2, and the lack of DNA leaves this call unchecked. The CDR3 totals 15 residues. CDR1 is LGHNA and CDR2 is YSLEER in the germline V gene. CDR3 sequence reads: CASSQREGATNEQFF.

The chain employs TRBV7-6 and TRBJ1-1; TCRdb outputs TRBD1, but without DNA this stays unchecked. Germline V lookup: CDR1 SGHVS, CDR2 FNYEAQ. This CDR3 is built from 14 residues. The CDR3 sequence: CASSPDRLTTEAFF.

The chain employs TRBV10-3 and TRBJ1-2; the D gene TCRdb calls, TRBD1, cannot be checked with no DNA. This CDR3 region has 14 residues. The germline V gene encodes CDR1 ENHRY and CDR2 SYGVKD. CDR3 in amino acids: CAISEPNRGHGYTF.

The chain recombines TRBV7-9 with TRBJ2-5; TCRdb selects TRBD2, and the lack of DNA leaves this call unchecked. This CDR3 has 16 residues. Per the germline V gene, CDR1 is SEHNR and CDR2 is FQNEAQ (reference sequence). CDR3: CASSLAVTSHGETQYF.